The next 20 T cell receptor beta chains were all read from a single sample in a study of T cell responses to AZD1222 COVID-19 vaccine. TCRdb's copy holds only in-frame clones and misses some; the assay was immunoSEQ multiplex PCR. Of tens of thousands of clones listed, 80% to 90% are singletons. The source was peripheral blood, collected on day 0 of AZD1222 vaccination. These receptors were collected from an adult in good health.

This clone was picked up one time. The chain joins TRBV4-1 to TRBJ2-2, with 7 bases fitting TRBD2. The junction had 18 bases not matched to a gene; V was cut back by 4 bases and J by 7 bases. Germline V gene lookup returns CDR1 MGHRA and CDR2 YSYEKL. The CDR3 extends over 18 amino acids. In nucleotides, the CDR3 is TGCGCCAGCAGCCCTCACGGAAGGGCACTACGCGGGAGCGGGGAGCTGTTTTTT. This sequence encodes CASSPHGRALRGSGELFF.

The chain is built from TRBV6-5 and TRBJ2-1; 10 positions agree with TRBD2. The germline V gene has CDR1 MNHEY and CDR2 SVGAGI. After removal of 6 bases from V and 9 bases from J, the junction contained 11 bases not matched to a gene. The CDR3 is 15 amino acids. The CDR3 loop reads CASRAMGLASAEQFF. The CDR3 nucleotides are TGTGCCAGCAGGGCGATGGGACTAGCGAGTGCTGAGCAGTTCTTC.

The chain is built from TRBV19 and TRBJ1-2, with D unresolved. CDR1 is LNHDA, CDR2 SQIVND, per germline (reference sequence). The V end was cut by 4 bases, the J end by 7 bases, with 13 bases between. The CDR3 runs 13 residues. CDR3 protein: CASSTRGTGGYTF. CDR3 nucleotides: TGTGCCAGTAGTACACGGGGAACTGGTGGCTACACCTTC. Full variable domain (missing parts from reference TRBV19 and TRBJ1-2): DGGITQSPKYLFRKEGQNVTLSCEQNLNHDAMYWYRQDPGQGLRLIYYSQIVNDFQKGDIAEGYSVSREKKESFPLTVTSAQKNPTAFYLCASSTRGTGGYTFGSGTRLTVV.

This clone appeared a single time. CDR3: CASSDRGRYGYTF. The CDR3 DNA is TGTGCCAGTAGTGACAGGGGCCGGTATGGCTACACCTTC. The gene calls are TRBV19 and TRBJ1-2; 8 nucleotides agree with TRBD1. CDR1 and CDR2 (germline): LNHDA, SQIVND (reference sequence). Trimming cost V 5 bases and J 5 bases; bases outside gene matches: 4. The CDR3 spans 13 residues.

The chain joins TRBV7-9 to TRBJ2-5; the D gene is possibly TRBD2 (5 bases). V lost 3 bases and J 4 bases, leaving 15 bases between the germline ends. CDR3 length equals 15 residues. Germline assignment: CDR1 SEHNR and CDR2 FQNEAQ (reference sequence). CDR3 residues: CASSFPSRMPETQYF. In DNA, the CDR3 is TGTGCCAGCAGCTTCCCTAGCAGAATGCCAGAGACCCAGTACTTC.

This chain connects TRBV4-3 to TRBJ2-5; D unclear. Germline CDR1 reads LGHNA; CDR2 reads YSLEER. Trimming took 0 bases from V and 1 from J, leaving 12 bases between them. This CDR3 comprises 16 residues. CDR3 DNA: TGCGCCAGCAGCCAAGATCGGGTTGGCTCCCAAGAGACCCAGTACTTC. It encodes CASSQDRVGSQETQYF.

The genes are TRBV19 and TRBJ1-1, with 8 bases fitting TRBD1. With 7 bases clipped from V and 4 bases from J, the junction kept 8 bases outside the gene matches. The CDR3 has 14 residues. Germline assignment: CDR1 LNHDA and CDR2 SQIVND (reference sequence). The CDR3 here is CASTAGQGSTEAFF. The CDR3 bases are TGTGCCAGTACCGCCGGACAGGGAAGCACTGAAGCTTTCTTT.

The chain couples TRBV19 to TRBJ2-7; D is perhaps TRBD1 (5 bases). V lost 5 bases to trimming and J lost 5 bases, with 13 bases between them. CDR3 length: 13 residues. Germline lookup yields CDR1 LNHDA and CDR2 SQIVND (reference sequence). The CDR3 protein is CASSPQGAHEQYF. DNA for the CDR3: TGTGCCAGTAGTCCCCAGGGTGCCCACGAGCAGTACTTC.

The chain combines TRBV25-1 with TRBJ2-7, with 7 bases matching TRBD2. The germline CDR1 and CDR2 sequences are MGHDK and SYGVNS. J was trimmed by 0 bases and V by 6 bases; bases with no gene match: 2. This CDR3 is built from 13 residues. Here the CDR3 DNA reads TGTGCCAGCAGGCGGGAGAGCTCCTACGAGCAGTACTTC. Translated: CASRRESSYEQYF.

The chain couples TRBV6-1 to TRBJ2-3; no clear D. This CDR3 is built from 12 residues. Deletions cut 1 base from V and 5 bases from J, with 4 bases between. Germline-derived CDR1 and CDR2 are MNHNS and SASEGT. As DNA, the CDR3 is TGTGCCAGCAGTGAAGAGGGAGATACGCAGTATTTT. Translation: CASSEEGDTQYF.

The V and J genes are TRBV19 and TRBJ2-4; 9 nucleotides agree with TRBD1. There are 12 residues in the CDR3. Germline-derived CDR1 and CDR2 are LNHDA and SQIVND (reference sequence). After removal of 9 bases from V and 4 bases from J, the junction contained 1 base not matched to a gene. CDR3 sequence: CASGQGKNIQYF. CDR3 in DNA: TGTGCCAGCGGACAGGGGAAAAACATTCAGTACTTC.

The chain recombines TRBV5-1 with TRBJ1-1; D gene ambiguous. The length of the CDR3 is 17 residues. The V and J ends lost 4 bases and 5 bases respectively, with 24 bases between them. Per germline, CDR1 SGHRS and CDR2 YFSETQ. The CDR3, as DNA: TGCGCCAGCAGCGCAGGAGGGCTCACGGGGTTGAGTACTGAAGCTTTCTTT. Translated, it gives CASSAGGLTGLSTEAFF. Complete variable domain (other parts from reference TRBV5-1 and TRBJ1-1): KAGVTQTPRYLIKTRGQQVTLSCSPISGHRSVSWYQQTPGQGLQFLFEYFSETQRNKGNFPGRFSGRQFSNSRSEMNVSTLELGDSALYLCASSAGGLTGLSTEAFFGQGTRLTVV.

The chain combines TRBV16 with TRBJ1-2; the D gene is possibly TRBD1 (6 bases). The CDR3 extends over 14 amino acids. CDR1 is KGHSY, CDR2 FQNENV, per germline. Trimming stripped 7 bases from V and 6 bases from J, with 18 bases between. The CDR3 coding sequence is TGTGCCAGCAAAAGGGAGGGGGTCGCTAATGGCTACACCTTC. Protein product: CASKREGVANGYTF. The full variable domain, its missing parts supplied by reference TRBV16 and TRBJ1-2, is GEEVAQTPKHLVRGEGQKAKLYCAPIKGHSYVFWYQQVLKNEFKFLISFQNENVFDETGMPKERFSAKCLPNSPCSLEIQATKLEDSAVYFCASKREGVANGYTFGSGTRLTVV.

The chain carries TRBV6-5 and TRBJ1-4, with no clear D. The CDR3 loop spans 11 amino acids. Germline lookup yields CDR1 MNHEY and CDR2 SVGAGI. Deletions cut 6 bases from V and 7 bases from J, with 6 bases between. The DNA of the CDR3 is TGTGCCAGCAGCCAACGTGAAAAACTGTTTTTT. This encodes CASSQREKLFF.

A few counts support this clone. The V call is TRBV3-1 (or the pseudogene TRBV3-2), the J call TRBJ1-1, with D unresolved. The CDR3 length is 15 residues. Trimming took off 4 bases at V and 0 bases at J, with 12 bases between the two ends. Germline values: CDR1 LGHDT, CDR2 YNNKEL (reference sequence). The CDR3 DNA is TGTGCCAGCAGCCGAAACCAGGTGTTGAACACTGAAGCTTTCTTT. Its translation is CASSRNQVLNTEAFF.

The chain employs TRBV2 and TRBJ2-7; D possibly corresponds to TRBD1 (11 bases). The germline gives CDR1 SNHLY, CDR2 FYNNEI. The CDR3 totals 16 residues. Trimming stripped 4 bases from V and 6 bases from J, with 22 bases between. The CDR3 DNA follows: TGTGCCAGCAGTGTACTAGCGGGACAGGGGGAGGTCGAGCAGTACTTC. Translating it yields CASSVLAGQGEVEQYF.

This sequence joins TRBV18 and TRBJ1-1; possibly TRBD1 for D (5 bases). This CDR3 spans 13 amino acids. Germline loops: CDR1 KGHSH, CDR2 LQKENI. V shed 3 bases and J shed 5 bases, with 10 bases lying between them. Written as DNA, the CDR3 is TGTGCCAGCTCACCGTGGGGGGAAACTGAAGCTTTCTTT. Translation gives CASSPWGETEAFF.

The rearrangement links TRBV7-2 to TRBJ2-3; 13 bases align to TRBD2. Losses at the gene ends were 0 bases for V and 5 bases for J; bases not matched to a gene: 5. Germline assignment: CDR1 SGHTA and CDR2 FQGNSA. The CDR3 sequence is 17 residues long. CDR3 in amino acids: CASSLAAGTSGIDTQYF. In nucleotides, the CDR3 is TGTGCCAGCAGCTTAGCAGCCGGGACTAGCGGGATAGATACGCAGTATTTT.

The chain uses TRBV6-5 and TRBJ1-1; 7 bases fit TRBD1. Germline V lookup: CDR1 MNHEY, CDR2 SVGAGI. J lost 0 bases, V lost 5 bases, and 3 bases had no gene match. CDR3 length: 14 residues. The CDR3 nucleotides read TGTGCCAGCAGTAAGGGACAGATGAACACTGAAGCTTTCTTT. It translates to CASSKGQMNTEAFF.

This clone appeared a single time. V and J are TRBV30 and TRBJ1-4; D is perhaps TRBD1 (5 bases). The CDR3 loop spans 14 amino acids. The V and J ends lost 2 bases and 3 bases respectively, with 10 bases between them. Germline CDR1 GTSNPN, CDR2 SVGIG (reference sequence). DNA for the CDR3: TGTGCCTGGAGTCACGGGGGACCTAATGAAAAACTGTTTTTT. It codes for CAWSHGGPNEKLFF.